This TCR beta chain was observed in a study of blood T cells in healthy people across ages. About the research overall: Every two T cells gave about one barcoded beta molecule via template switching.

Isolation recovered at least 6 million PBMCs from every sample. Sample-barcoded 5' priming and a J-beta primer mix drove a second PCR of roughly 7 to 11 cycles. TCRdb reprocessed the 5' RACE reads with MiXCR, giving one entry per CDR3 protein. Counted here are fewer than 750,000 distinct CDR3 sequences, 45% to 60% occurring once; the ten biggest clones make up roughly 13%. CDR3 length: 14 residues. CDR1 is SEHNR and CDR2 is FQNEAQ in the germline V gene (reference sequence). Germline trimming cut 6 bases from V and 5 bases from J; bases unmatched to any gene: 8. The sample comprised blood. The source is a woman of 80 years or more in good health. The genes are TRBV7-9 and TRBJ2-3; 7 positions agree with TRBD1. CDR3: CASSDRAQIDTQYF. CDR3 nucleotides: TGTGCCAGCAGTGACAGGGCGCAGATAGATACGCAGTATTTT.